This T cell receptor beta chain derives from a study of blood T cells in healthy people across ages. This clonotype was counted a few times. Germline V CDR1 and CDR2: LGHNA, YSLEER. This CDR3 has 15 residues. Trimming stripped 0 bases from V and 11 bases from J, with 19 bases between. The authors ran a second PCR of about 6 to 11 cycles using a sample-barcoded 5' primer and a J-beta primer mix. From the 5' RACE reads, TCRdb called clonotypes with MiXCR, one entry per CDR3 protein. The sample has about 690,000 distinct CDR3 sequences; 40% to 45% are singletons. The sample consisted of blood. The chain employs TRBV4-3 and TRBJ2-5; D is unresolved. The sequence came from an elderly man in good health. Here the CDR3 reads CASSQDLSPNNEQYF. The CDR3 DNA follows: TGCGCCAGCAGCCAAGATCTCTCCCCGAACAATGAGCAGTACTTC.